This record concerns one T cell receptor (beta chain) sequence. The antigen is unknown. The data derive from a study of T cell responses to AZD1222 COVID-19 vaccine. Broader study findings: At 160-218 and 743-854, vaccine-associated CD4 TCRs were dominant, and they spanned spike.

Trimming took 6 bases from V and 5 from J; bases not matched to a gene: 11. The CDR3 has 15 amino acids. Germline CDR1 is SGHRS and CDR2 is YFSETQ. Repertoires were generated with immunoSEQ multiplex PCR, while TCRdb's copy carries only in-frame clones and drops some. The sample includes fewer than 150,000 clones, just over 85% of them seen just once. The TCR was taken from an adult in good health. The specimen was peripheral blood, collected on day 0 of AZD1222 vaccination. This chain connects TRBV5-1 to TRBJ2-3; 8 bases are shared with TRBD1. The CDR3 DNA is TGCGCCAGCATGCTGGCGACAGGGGCGGTAGATACGCAGTATTTT. Protein sequence: CASMLATGAVDTQYF.